The clone carrying this T cell receptor beta chain is labeled as medium-sized. This entry belongs to a study of T cell repertoires in aging, cancer and after chemotherapy. From germline, CDR1 is ENHRY and CDR2 SYGVKD. The V end lost 0 bases, the J end lost 5 bases, and 10 bases lay between the germline ends. CDR3 length: 14 residues. Amplification of TCR beta used genomic DNA extracted from peripheral blood. TRB rearrangements spanning V, D and J were amplified using mixed TRB-A/B primers. TCRdb redid the calling of the multiplex PCR reads with MiXCR, one entry per CDR3 protein. The top ten clones hold about a fifth of a sample with several thousand distinct CDR3 sequences, around 29% of them seen once.

The clonotype was recovered from a human donor with a blood cancer. The donor label of this sample is uncertain. The specimen sequenced was blood. The V call is TRBV10-3, the J call TRBJ2-5; D ambiguous. The CDR3: CAISESRVGETQYF. DNA of the CDR3: TGTGCCATCAGTGAGTCAAGGGTTGGGGAGACCCAGTACTTC.